This is a list of T cell receptor beta chains from one sample in a study of tumor and adjacent non-tumor tissue in lung cancer. TCRdb ran MiXCR on the multiplex PCR reads and lists one entry per CDR3 protein. Of some 120,000 distinct CDR3 sequences in the sample, about 66% were seen once. Sequences were obtained from lung tumor tissue. All receptors come from a man aged 30 to 39 with non-small cell lung cancer. Both conserved end residues are part of each CDR3. The D gene is left open where the match is weak. The size of a clone is reported for some rows only, either as once, few or many, or as a class for expanded clones.

clone size	D gene	V gene	J gene	CDR3 length	CDR3 protein	CDR3 DNA
many	TRBD2	TRBV6-2/TRBV6-3	TRBJ2-1	14	CASKTSGIRNEQFF	TGTGCCAGCAAAACCAGCGGGATCCGGAATGAGCAGTTCTTC
.	.	TRBV30	TRBJ2-7	12	CAWSGLKSEQYF	TGTGCCTGGAGTGGGCTGAAGAGCGAGCAGTACTTC
.	TRBD2	TRBV6-2/TRBV6-3	TRBJ2-1	14	CAGSYSGGYNEQFF	TGTGCCGGCAGTTATAGCGGGGGTTACAATGAGCAGTTCTTC
many	.	TRBV10-3	TRBJ2-2	11	CAISESGELFF	TGTGCCATCAGTGAATCCGGGGAGCTGTTTTTT
once	.	TRBV7-3	TRBJ2-2	15	CASSSEAANTGELFF	TGTGCCAGCAGCTCCGAGGCAGCGAACACCGGGGAGCTGTTTTTT
.	TRBD1	TRBV4-1	TRBJ1-2	16	CASGQDPGQGNYDYTF	TGCGCCAGCGGCCAAGATCCAGGACAGGGGAACTATGACTACACCTTC
many	.	TRBV20-1	TRBJ2-7	14	CSASLGGLPYEQYF	TGCAGTGCTAGTTTGGGCGGGCTGCCCTACGAGCAGTACTTC
.	TRBD2	TRBV20-1	TRBJ2-5	14	CSAVGLTGPETQYF	TGCAGTGCGGTGGGACTAACGGGGCCTGAGACCCAATACTTC
.	.	TRBV29-1	TRBJ1-2	15	CSVERLTLNNYGYNF	TGCAGCGTTGAACGATTGACACTCAACAACTATGGCTACAACTTC
.	TRBD2	TRBV20-1	TRBJ2-3	17	CSASYRGGPTSTDTQYF	TGCAGTGCTAGTTATCGGGGGGGCCCAACTAGCACAGATACGCAGTATTTT
.	TRBD2	TRBV6-6	TRBJ2-1	18	CASSSGTSGASSFNEQFF	TGTGCCAGCAGTTCCGGGACTAGCGGGGCAAGTTCCTTCAATGAGCAATTCTTC
few	TRBD1	TRBV7-9	TRBJ1-1	15	CASSSRDRRKTEAFF	TGTGCCAGCAGCTCTCGGGACAGGCGGAAGACTGAAGCTTTCTTT
.	.	TRBV6-6	TRBJ1-3	16	CVSSLMAGLSGNTIYF	TGTGTTAGCAGCCTGATGGCCGGTCTCTCTGGAAACACCATATATTTT
few	.	TRBV4-1	TRBJ2-7	14	CASSQEWGRYEQYF	TGCGCCAGCAGCCAAGAGTGGGGGCGATACGAGCAGTACTTC
.	.	TRBV28	TRBJ2-1	12	CASTRSYNEQFF	TGTGCCAGCACCCGCTCCTACAATGAGCAGTTCTTC
many	.	TRBV12-3/TRBV12-4	TRBJ2-3	16	CASRDSGLGGTDTQYF	TGTGCCAGCAGAGACTCGGGGTTGGGTGGTACAGATACGCAGTATTTT
.	.	TRBV21-1	TRBJ2-1	14	CASSRADSYNEQFF	TGTGCCAGCAGCAGAGCCGACTCCTACAATGAGCAGTTCTTC
.	.	TRBV11-2	TRBJ2-1	15	CASSPWTSHYNEQFF	TGTGCCAGCAGCCCATGGACAAGCCACTACAATGAGCAGTTCTTC
few	.	TRBV19	TRBJ2-2	14	CASRDRADTGELFF	TGTGCCTCAAGGGACCGTGCGGACACCGGGGAGCTGTTTTTT
.	.	TRBV29-1	TRBJ1-2	15	CNVDAAGAILGGYTF	TGCAACGTTGATGCGGCAGGGGCGATCCTGGGAGGCTACACCTTT
.	.	TRBV11-2	TRBJ2-3	16	CASSLAVGVVTDTHYF	TGTGCCAGCAGCTTAGCCGTCGGAGTTGTCACAGATACGCATTATTTT
.	TRBD1	TRBV20-1	TRBJ2-7	14	CSVRVDRGVYEQYF	TGCAGTGTTAGGGTGGACAGGGGGGTCTACGAGCAGTACTTC
many	.	TRBV12-5	TRBJ1-2	12	CASGLVLRGYTF	TGTGCTAGTGGTTTGGTACTGAGAGGCTACACCTTC
.	TRBD2	TRBV11-3	TRBJ2-5	15	CANNLEAGVQETQYF	TGTGCCAACAACTTAGAAGCGGGAGTGCAAGAGACCCAATACTTC
.	TRBD1	TRBV29-1	TRBJ1-2	15	CNTRDRGRGSYGYTF	TGCAACACCCGGGACAGGGGGCGAGGAAGCTATGGCTACACCTTT
.	.	TRBV20-1	TRBJ1-5	17	CSASSQRDYRTNRPQHF	TGCAGTGCTAGCTCTCAGAGAGATTACAGGACGAATCGGCCCCAGCATTTT